This T cell receptor beta chain was recovered during a study of CD8+ T cells in alopecia areata. In the study overall: Among treated patients, oral tofacitinib was administered at 5 to 10 mg twice daily.

Following extraction, RNA underwent reverse transcription to cDNA, which served as the sequencing template. Libraries were prepared by immunoSEQ multiplex PCR; TCRdb keeps only in-frame clonotypes and omits some of them. The sample holds about 180,000 clones, approximately 51% seen once. The V end was cut by 0 bases, the J end by 8 bases, with 14 bases between. CDR3 length: 16 amino acids. Germline V gives CDR1 MGHRA, CDR2 YSYEKL. Specified treatment: oral pan-JAK inhibitor, 5-10 mg twice daily. Samples from alopecia areata patients were lesional scalp punch biopsies and peripheral blood. This specimen was CD8+ T cells sorted from blood, taken at week 52, from a patient treated with tofacitinib. The TCR originated in a human donor with alopecia areata. The rearrangement uses TRBV4-1 and TRBJ1-6; a possible D gene is TRBD1 (6 bases). The CDR3: CASSQDADRVYSPLHF. As DNA, the CDR3 is TGCGCCAGCAGCCAAGATGCGGACAGAGTCTATTCACCCCTCCACTTT.